These T cell receptor beta chains were read from a single sample in a study of T cell responses to AZD1222 COVID-19 vaccine. Using immunoSEQ multiplex PCR, the repertoire was profiled, and TCRdb retains in-frame clones only, with some absent. The data contain 95,000 to 150,000 clones, roughly 90% of them singletons. The sequences come from peripheral blood, collected on day 0 of AZD1222 vaccination. The receptors originated from an adult in good health. CDR3s include the opening cysteine and the closing phenylalanine or tryptophan. The D gene is left open where the match is weak. A row's size may be missing; if present it is once, few, many or a size class.

TRBJ2-2 | NA | TRBV10-2 | NA | TGCGCCAGCAGTGGACTAGTACACACCGGGGAGCTGTTTTTT | CASSGLVHTGELFF
TRBJ1-5 | NA | TRBV2 | NA | TGTGCCAGCAGTAAGACACGTACGGGCAATCAGCCCCAGCATTTT | CASSKTRTGNQPQHF
TRBJ2-7 | NA | TRBV15 | NA | TGTGCCACCAGCAGAGACAGAGGAGTGTCCTACGAGCAGTACTTC | CATSRDRGVSYEQYF
TRBJ2-7 | NA | TRBV7-8 | NA | TGTGCCAGCAGCTTAATTGGGAGCTCCTACGAGCAGTACTTC | CASSLIGSSYEQYF
TRBJ2-1 | NA | TRBV10-3 | TRBD1 | TGTGCCATCAGCGATCCGGGACAGGGTCTCGCCCTCGAGCAGTTCTTC | CAISDPGQGLALEQFF
TRBJ1-3 | NA | TRBV19 | NA | TGTGCCAGTGGGACCCCGGTAGGTCCGGGAGACACCATATATTTT | CASGTPVGPGDTIYF
TRBJ1-5 | NA | TRBV12-3/TRBV12-4 | NA | TGTGCCAGCAGTTTAGTGGCAGGTCAGCCCCAGCATTTT | CASSLVAGQPQHF
TRBJ1-2 | NA | TRBV3-1/TRBV3-2 | NA | TGTGCCAGCAGCCAACAACAGGCTAACTATGGCTACACCTTC | CASSQQQANYGYTF
TRBJ1-1 | NA | TRBV12-3/TRBV12-4 | NA | TGTGCCAGCAGCCAAGGACTTTCCGTTTTCTTT | CASSQGLSVFF
TRBJ2-1 | NA | TRBV15 | TRBD2 | TGTGCCACCAGCAGGGGGACTAGCGGGATCGAGGGTGAGCAGTTCTTC | CATSRGTSGIEGEQFF
TRBJ1-6 | NA | TRBV28 | NA | TGTGCCAGCAGTTTACCAGGGGACTATAATTCACCCCTCCACTTT | CASSLPGDYNSPLHF
TRBJ1-5 | NA | TRBV6-5 | NA | TGTGCCAGCTCCCCAGGCAGGGGCAATCAGCCCCAGCATTTT | CASSPGRGNQPQHF
TRBJ1-1 | NA | TRBV11-3 | NA | TGTGCCAGCAGCCAAGGGGTTTCCACTGAAGCTTTCTTT | CASSQGVSTEAFF
TRBJ2-2 | NA | TRBV10-3 | TRBD2 | TGTGCCATCAGAATAGGACTAGCGGACACCGGGGAGCTGTTTTTT | CAIRIGLADTGELFF
TRBJ2-1 | NA | TRBV10-3 | TRBD2 | TGTGCCACCTCCTCGACTAGCAGCAATGAGCAGTTCTTC | CATSSTSSNEQFF
TRBJ1-5 | NA | TRBV7-9 | NA | TGTGCCAGCAGTCCGTCGTCGGGAAGACAGCCCCAGCATTTT | CASSPSSGRQPQHF
TRBJ1-4 | NA | TRBV6-2/TRBV6-3 | NA | TGTGCCAGCAGTTACTTCCAGGGAGGTGAACTGTTTTTT | CASSYFQGGELFF
TRBJ1-2 | NA | TRBV6-6 | NA | TGTGCCCTTGGAGTTGGGGACCTTTATGGCTACACCTTC | CALGVGDLYGYTF
TRBJ2-3 | NA | TRBV7-6 | TRBD2 | TGTGCCAGCAGCCCTAGCGGGGCCACAGATACGCAGTATTTT | CASSPSGATDTQYF
TRBJ2-1 | NA | TRBV3-1/TRBV3-2 | NA | TGTGCCAGCAGCCAAGCTGATGAGCAGTTCTTC | CASSQADEQFF
TRBJ1-5 | NA | TRBV27 | NA | TGTGCCAGCAGTACCGGGAGCAATCAGCCCCAGCATTTT | CASSTGSNQPQHF
TRBJ1-3 | NA | TRBV5-1 | NA | TGCGCCAGCAGCTTGGGTGGCAGGAGCTCTGGAAACACCATATATTTT | CASSLGGRSSGNTIYF
TRBJ1-1 | NA | TRBV18 | NA | TGTGCCAGCTCAATCTACAGGGAAGCGAACACTGAAGCTTTCTTT | CASSIYREANTEAFF
TRBJ2-4 | NA | TRBV7-2 | TRBD1 | TGTGCCAGCAGCTTAAACCAGGGGGTCCTAGCCAAAAACATTCAGTACTTC | CASSLNQGVLAKNIQYF
TRBJ2-5 | NA | TRBV7-9 | NA | TGTGCCAGCAGCCCCCCCCTGGAGACCCAGTACTTC | CASSPPLETQYF
TRBJ1-2 | once | TRBV24-1 | NA | TGTGCCACCAGTGTACCCGGGGCCCATGGCTACACCTTC | CATSVPGAHGYTF
TRBJ2-1 | NA | TRBV7-9 | NA | TGTGCCAGCAGCCAAGGTACCGGGACGACCTACAATGAGCAGTTCTTC | CASSQGTGTTYNEQFF
TRBJ1-5 | NA | TRBV5-1 | NA | TGCGCCAGCAGCCCTGACGGGTCGTCTCAGCCCCAGCATTTT | CASSPDGSSQPQHF
TRBJ1-2 | NA | TRBV7-2 | NA | TGTGCCAGCAGCTCATCCCGCGGAGGGGCTACCTATGGCTACACCTTC | CASSSSRGGATYGYTF
TRBJ1-1 | NA | TRBV3-1/TRBV3-2 | TRBD1 | TGTGCCAGCAGCCAAGACAGGGGGTTGAAACACACTGAAGCTTTCTTT | CASSQDRGLKHTEAFF
TRBJ2-1 | NA | TRBV2 | TRBD2 | TGTGCCAGCAGTGTAGCGGGAGGGCTGAACAATGAGCAGTTCTTC | CASSVAGGLNNEQFF
TRBJ1-1 | NA | TRBV7-2 | NA | TGTGCCAGCAGCTTAGTAGGGGGACAAACTGAAGCTTTCTTT | CASSLVGGQTEAFF
TRBJ2-1 | few | TRBV28 | TRBD2 | TGTGCCAGCAGTTTTAGCGGGAGGCACAATGAGCAGTTCTTC | CASSFSGRHNEQFF
TRBJ1-1 | NA | TRBV28 | TRBD1 | TGTGCCAGCAGTCCCTACCAGGGGGGAAACACTGAAGCTTTCTTT | CASSPYQGGNTEAFF
TRBJ1-1 | NA | TRBV10-1 | NA | TGCGCCAGCAGTGAGTCCTCAGGGTCCACTGAAGCTTTCTTT | CASSESSGSTEAFF
TRBJ2-7 | NA | TRBV24-1 | NA | TGTGCCACCGCGGAGGGGGACAGTGAGATCTACGAGCAGTACTTC | CATAEGDSEIYEQYF
TRBJ2-3 | NA | TRBV6-5 | NA | TGTGCCAGCGCCGACGCGGGGTGGGCAGATACGCAGTATTTT | CASADAGWADTQYF
TRBJ2-1 | NA | TRBV19 | NA | TGTGCCAGTAGGGACCTCAATGAGCAGTTCTTC | CASRDLNEQFF
TRBJ2-7 | NA | TRBV7-9 | NA | TGTGCCAGCAGCTCTCAGGGGACGGAGCAGTACTTC | CASSSQGTEQYF
TRBJ2-3 | NA | TRBV2 | NA | TGTGCCAGCGGCTCGCGGCCGGTAGTACTAGCCGGAACAGATACGCAGTATTTT | CASGSRPVVLAGTDTQYF
TRBJ2-6 | NA | TRBV27 | TRBD2 | TGTGCCAGCAGTCCATCCCCTTCACGGGGGGGCGTAGCTGGGGCCAACGTCCTGACTTTC | CASSPSPSRGGVAGANVLTF
TRBJ1-3 | NA | TRBV5-8 | NA | TGTGCCAGCAGCCTACACTACTCTGGAAACACCATATATTTT | CASSLHYSGNTIYF
TRBJ1-1 | NA | TRBV7-2 | TRBD1 | TGTACCAGCAGCTTAGTGGTTGTTACAGGGGGCGTAAATACTGAAGCTTTCTTT | CTSSLVVVTGGVNTEAFF
TRBJ1-1 | NA | TRBV28 | NA | TGTGCCAGCAGTAATACAGGGTATGAAGCTTTCTTT | CASSNTGYEAFF
TRBJ1-5 | NA | TRBV25-1 | NA | TGTGCCAGCAGGCAGGGAGGTGACAATCAGCCCCAGCATTTT | CASRQGGDNQPQHF
TRBJ2-1 | many | TRBV3-1/TRBV3-2 | NA | TGTGCCAGCAGCCAAGTGGTAAGCTCCTACAATGAGCAGTTCTTC | CASSQVVSSYNEQFF
TRBJ1-5 | once | TRBV10-2 | NA | TGCGCCAGCAGTGAGTCTGACACATACAATCAGCCCCAGCATTTT | CASSESDTYNQPQHF
TRBJ1-5 | NA | TRBV3-1/TRBV3-2 | TRBD1 | TGTGCCAGCAGCCCGGACAGGGGCCAGCCCCAGCATTTT | CASSPDRGQPQHF
TRBJ2-7 | NA | TRBV13 | NA | TGTGCCAGCAGCTTAGGTTTTCGGGGGGCGGGGTACGAGCAGTACTTC | CASSLGFRGAGYEQYF
TRBJ2-1 | NA | TRBV28 | NA | TGTGCCAGCAGTTTTTTCCGAAGGAATGAGCAGTTCTTC | CASSFFRRNEQFF
TRBJ1-2 | NA | TRBV2 | NA | TGTGCCAGCCATGGCAAACCGCCGAACTATGGCTACACCTTC | CASHGKPPNYGYTF
TRBJ1-6 | NA | TRBV19 | NA | TGTGCCAGTAGTATTGGGGCCCCGGGGCTGTCACCCCTCCACTTT | CASSIGAPGLSPLHF
TRBJ1-6 | once | TRBV5-4 | TRBD1 | TGTGCCAGCAGCTCGGCCGGGACAGTCTATAATTCACCCCTCCACTTT | CASSSAGTVYNSPLHF
TRBJ1-2 | NA | TRBV18 | NA | TGTGCCAGCTCACCTGGGCAGCTGAACGGGAACACCTTC | CASSPGQLNGNTF
TRBJ1-1 | NA | TRBV7-9 | NA | TGTGCCAGCAGCTTAGCAAGGATCGATGACACTGAAGCTTTCTTT | CASSLARIDDTEAFF
TRBJ1-2 | NA | TRBV7-2 | NA | TGTGCCAGCAGCTTCGAGGTTAGGGATGGCTACACCTTC | CASSFEVRDGYTF
TRBJ1-1 | NA | TRBV28 | NA | TGTGCCAGCACCCCAGGCAGGGGACCTGAAGCTTTCTTT | CASTPGRGPEAFF
TRBJ2-5 | NA | TRBV4-1 | TRBD2 | TGCGCCAGCAGCCAAGATCCCGGACTAGTCGGAGAGACCCAGTACTTC | CASSQDPGLVGETQYF